This is a list of T cell receptor beta chains from one sample in a study of blood T cell repertoires in COVID-19. Profiled with immunoSEQ multiplex PCR; TCRdb holds only in-frame clones, not every one. The sample yields 150,000 to 200,000 clones, roughly 90% seen once. The specimen was peripheral blood. The receptors come from a man between 60 and 75 years old with active or convalescent COVID-19. CDR3s include the opening cysteine and the closing phenylalanine or tryptophan. D genes are given only for firm matches. Not all rows give a size; the values are once, few, many and, for expanded clones, a class.

v_call	d_call	cdr3_length	j_call	clone_size	cdr3_nt	cdr3_aa
TRBV29-1	TRBD2	14	TRBJ2-1	NA	TGCAGCGTTGAGGGAGGGTTGACCTACAATGAGCAGTTCTTC	CSVEGGLTYNEQFF
TRBV18	TRBD1	20	TRBJ1-6	NA	TGTGCCAGCTCACCACCGGTCCGGACAGGGAGGTTCTCCTATAATTCACCCCTCCACTTT	CASSPPVRTGRFSYNSPLHF
TRBV2	NA	15	TRBJ2-3	once	TGTGCCAGCAGTGAAGCTTGGCAGGGGACAGATACGCAGTATTTT	CASSEAWQGTDTQYF
TRBV7-9	NA	13	TRBJ1-1	NA	TGTGCCAGCAGCGCCACAGGGCTCGCTGAAGCTTTCTTT	CASSATGLAEAFF
TRBV7-2	TRBD1	14	TRBJ1-2	few	TGTGCCAGCAGCCCCTCGGGACAGATCTATGGCTACACCTTC	CASSPSGQIYGYTF
TRBV10-1	TRBD2	13	TRBJ2-7	NA	TGCGCCAGCAGTCCCGGGACTAGCGGGAGCAAGTACTTC	CASSPGTSGSKYF
TRBV2	NA	15	TRBJ2-1	NA	TGTGCCAGCAGTGTGAGTGGCGGAGGAGGGGATGAGCAGTTCTTC	CASSVSGGGGDEQFF
TRBV6-5	NA	14	TRBJ1-2	once	TGTGCCAGCAGTTATAAGTCACAGAACTATGGCTACACCTTC	CASSYKSQNYGYTF
TRBV18	TRBD1	15	TRBJ2-7	NA	TGTGCCAGCTCACCCCCGGGACAGGGGTCCTACGAGCAGTACTTC	CASSPPGQGSYEQYF
TRBV3-1/TRBV3-2	NA	14	TRBJ1-5	NA	TGTGCCAGCGGTATCAGGAATAGCAATCAGCCCCAGCATTTT	CASGIRNSNQPQHF
TRBV6-5	TRBD1	14	TRBJ1-2	NA	TGTGCCAGCAATAACAGGGGTCCTAACTATGGCTACACCTTC	CASNNRGPNYGYTF
TRBV6-1	NA	14	TRBJ1-5	NA	TGTGCCAGCAGTGAGGGGCGGAGCAATCAGCCCCAGCATTTT	CASSEGRSNQPQHF
TRBV30	NA	13	TRBJ1-1	NA	TGTGCCTGGAGGGAACAGGGTTTCACTGAAGCTTTCTTT	CAWREQGFTEAFF
TRBV2	NA	16	TRBJ2-6	NA	TGTGCCAGCAACCGACAGGCTCCCTCTGGGGCCAACGTCCTGACTTTC	CASNRQAPSGANVLTF
TRBV3-1/TRBV3-2	TRBD1	13	TRBJ2-7	NA	TGTGCCAGCAGCCATTTAGCGGACAGGGGTCAGTACTTC	CASSHLADRGQYF
TRBV5-5	NA	14	TRBJ1-1	NA	TGTGCCAGCAGCTTGACAGGTGTGAACACTGAAGCTTTCTTT	CASSLTGVNTEAFF
TRBV6-5	NA	14	TRBJ1-2	once	TGTGCCAGCAGTACCCCAGGGAAGAGCTATGGCTACACCTTC	CASSTPGKSYGYTF
TRBV18	NA	13	TRBJ1-4	NA	TGTGCCAGCTCACCGAGCGGGAGCGAAAAACTGTTTTTT	CASSPSGSEKLFF
TRBV28	NA	14	TRBJ1-2	NA	TGTGCCAGCAGTTTACAGGGATGGAGCTATGGCTACACCTTC	CASSLQGWSYGYTF
TRBV6-5	TRBD1	12	TRBJ1-6	once	TGTGCCAGCAGTCTCCAGGCAGGGGGTATCCACTTT	CASSLQAGGIHF
TRBV2	TRBD1	13	TRBJ2-1	NA	TGTGCCAGCAGGGTTACAGGGGGAGATGAGCAGTTCTTC	CASRVTGGDEQFF
TRBV20-1	NA	11	TRBJ1-1	NA	TGCAGTGCCTTCCCGAGGACTGAAGCTTTCTTT	CSAFPRTEAFF
TRBV18	TRBD1	15	TRBJ2-7	NA	TGTGCCAGCTCGCTTACCGGGACAGACGTCTACGAGCAGTACTTC	CASSLTGTDVYEQYF
TRBV7-9	NA	15	TRBJ1-1	NA	TGTGCCAGCAGCATCATCAGGGGTTGGGGCACTGAAGCTTTCTTT	CASSIIRGWGTEAFF
TRBV6-2/TRBV6-3	NA	15	TRBJ1-2	NA	TGTGCCAGCAGTTACTCGGGCATTTCCAACTATGGCTACACCTTC	CASSYSGISNYGYTF
TRBV6-5	NA	13	TRBJ1-1	NA	TGTGCCAGCAGCCACGGGGGACGGACTGAAGCTTTCTTT	CASSHGGRTEAFF
TRBV5-4	NA	13	TRBJ2-7	NA	TGTGCCAGCAGCAGACAATTTTGGGACGAGCAGTACTTC	CASSRQFWDEQYF
TRBV27	NA	15	TRBJ1-6	few	TGTGCCAGCAGTTTATCTAGTAGAGATAATTCACCCCTCCACTTT	CASSLSSRDNSPLHF
TRBV5-4	TRBD2	15	TRBJ2-5	NA	TGTGCCAGCAGCTTGGAAGCGGGAGTCCAAGAGACCCAGTACTTC	CASSLEAGVQETQYF
TRBV7-6	TRBD2	16	TRBJ2-1	NA	TGTGCCAGCAGCTTAGAAGGACTAGCGGGAGGACACGAGCAGTTCTTC	CASSLEGLAGGHEQFF
TRBV9	TRBD2	16	TRBJ2-1	NA	TGTGCCAGCAGCGTAGACTGGACTAGCGGGAGTAATGAGCAGTTCTTC	CASSVDWTSGSNEQFF
TRBV5-1	TRBD1	17	TRBJ1-3	NA	TGCGCCAGCAGCGTTGACAGGGGCCGACTCTCTGGAAACACCATATATTTT	CASSVDRGRLSGNTIYF
TRBV5-1	TRBD1	15	TRBJ1-2	NA	TGCGCCAGCAGCTTAAGCCCCGGGACAGGGGGTGGCTACACCTTC	CASSLSPGTGGGYTF
TRBV19	NA	14	TRBJ1-5	NA	TGTGCCAGCGGGACACAGATTAGCAATCAGCCCCAGCATTTT	CASGTQISNQPQHF
TRBV27	TRBD1	17	TRBJ1-1	NA	TGTGCCAGCAGTTTAACACAGGGGGCGCGGGGGTGGACTGAAGCTTTCTTT	CASSLTQGARGWTEAFF
TRBV6-1	TRBD1	15	TRBJ2-2	NA	TGTGCCAGCAGTGAAGGGGGACAGGGGAACGGGGAGCTGTTTTTT	CASSEGGQGNGELFF
TRBV7-2	NA	14	TRBJ2-3	NA	TGTGCCAGCAGCTTAATGGCTAGCACAGATACGCAGTATTTT	CASSLMASTDTQYF
TRBV10-3	NA	15	TRBJ1-3	NA	TGTGCCATCACTCCGGGACAAATCTCTGGAAACACCATATATTTT	CAITPGQISGNTIYF
TRBV6-2/TRBV6-3	TRBD1	15	TRBJ1-5	few	TGTGCCAGCAGTTTTCAGGGGGCGGTCAATCAGCCCCAGCATTTT	CASSFQGAVNQPQHF
TRBV4-1	NA	11	TRBJ2-3	NA	TGCGCCAGCAGCCAAGCGGATACGCAGTATTTT	CASSQADTQYF
TRBV5-1	TRBD1	12	TRBJ2-5	NA	TGCGCCAGCTGGGACAGGGAAGAGACCCAGTACTTC	CASWDREETQYF
TRBV4-1	NA	16	TRBJ1-5	NA	TGCGCCAGCAGCCATGGACAGACTGATAGCAATCAGCCCCAGCATTTT	CASSHGQTDSNQPQHF
TRBV11-2	NA	14	TRBJ1-6	NA	TGTGCCAGCAGCTTGGCCCTAGGTGTTTCACCCCTCCACTTT	CASSLALGVSPLHF
TRBV10-2	TRBD1	15	TRBJ2-7	NA	TGCGCCAGCAGTGAGCCGGGACAGGGGGTTGGCGAGCAGTACTTC	CASSEPGQGVGEQYF
TRBV10-1	NA	15	TRBJ1-2	NA	TGCGCCAGCAGTGAGACCCCGGGCAGGGTTTATGGCTACACCTTC	CASSETPGRVYGYTF
TRBV24-1	TRBD1	15	TRBJ2-1	once	TGTGCCACCAGTTCCGGGACAGGAAACGACAATGAGCAGTTCTTC	CATSSGTGNDNEQFF
TRBV3-1/TRBV3-2	NA	16	TRBJ1-3	once	TGTGCCAGCAGCCAAGGAGGACAGTATGATGGAAACACCATATATTTT	CASSQGGQYDGNTIYF
TRBV5-6	TRBD1	15	TRBJ2-7	NA	TGTGCCAGCAGCTTGTTAGGGACAGGGACCTACGAGCAGTACTTC	CASSLLGTGTYEQYF
TRBV5-1	TRBD1	13	TRBJ1-2	NA	TGCGCCAGCTCCCGGGACAGGGAATATGGCTACACCTTC	CASSRDREYGYTF
TRBV6-1	NA	14	TRBJ2-5	NA	TGTGCCAGCAGTGAAGCACGGTGGCAAGAGACCCAGTACTTC	CASSEARWQETQYF
TRBV4-1	TRBD1	14	TRBJ1-4	NA	TGCGCCAGCAGGCGACAGGGGGCTTATGAAAAACTGTTTTTT	CASRRQGAYEKLFF
TRBV5-1	NA	16	TRBJ2-6	NA	TGCGCCAGCAGCACGGGACAACTCACTGGGGCCAACGTCCTGACTTTC	CASSTGQLTGANVLTF
TRBV5-1	NA	15	TRBJ2-3	NA	TGCGCCAGCAGCTTGAGTACTGGGGCCATAGATACGCAGTATTTT	CASSLSTGAIDTQYF
TRBV10-3	NA	15	TRBJ1-6	NA	TGTGCCATCAGTGAGTCGGGAGCACCCAATTCACCCCTCCACTTT	CAISESGAPNSPLHF
TRBV6-5	NA	13	TRBJ1-5	once	TGTGCCAGCAGAGGGGAAGACGATCAGCCCCAGCATTTT	CASRGEDDQPQHF
TRBV5-1	NA	15	TRBJ1-3	NA	TGCGCCAGCAGCTTGAACGGGGGACGGGAGAACACCATATATTTT	CASSLNGGRENTIYF
TRBV5-1	NA	12	TRBJ2-7	NA	TGCGCCAGCCCTGACATCGCCTACGAGCAGTACTTC	CASPDIAYEQYF
TRBV24-1	TRBD2	18	TRBJ2-7	once	TGTGCCACCCTCCAGCGAGGGACTAGCGGGAGGATTCATAGGGAGCAGTACTTC	CATLQRGTSGRIHREQYF
TRBV30	NA	17	TRBJ2-1	once	TGTGCCTGGAGTGGTGCTCGCCGGTCAAGCTCCTACAATGAGCAGTTCTTC	CAWSGARRSSSYNEQFF
TRBV4-1	TRBD1	14	TRBJ2-7	NA	TGCGCCAGCAGCCCGGACAGGGCTTCCTACGAGCAGTACTTC	CASSPDRASYEQYF